The 3 T cell receptor beta chains below were found in one sample sequenced in a study of T cells in localized non-small cell lung cancer. Sequencing was performed with immunoSEQ multiplex PCR; in TCRdb, only in-frame clones are kept and a portion is missing. The data show some 52,000 clones, over 70% seen once. Sequences were derived from PBMCs, sampled before any cancer treatment. These receptor sequences come from a woman between 35 and 70 years old with stage II lung adenocarcinoma.

J is TRBJ1-1 and V is TRBV25-1; D remains ambiguous. Germline lookup yields CDR1 MGHDK and CDR2 SYGVNS. The V gene lost 7 bases and the J gene lost 6 bases, with 18 bases spanning the gap. The CDR3 is 14 amino acids. The CDR3 nucleotides read TGTGCCAGCATTCCACGGGGATCCTCGGCTGAAGCTTTCTTT. Protein product: CASIPRGSSAEAFF. The full variable domain, completed using reference TRBV25-1 and TRBJ1-1, is EADIYQTPRYLVIGTGKKITLECSQTMGHDKMYWYQQDPGMELHLIHYSYGVNSTEKGDLSSESTVSRIRTEHFPLTLESARPSHTSQYLCASIPRGSSAEAFFGQGTRLTVV.

This clone came up many times. J is TRBJ1-1 and V is TRBV10-3; D is ambiguous. Germline CDR1 is ENHRY and CDR2 is SYGVKD. V shed 6 bases and J shed 4 bases, with 12 bases lying between them. CDR3 length equals 13 residues. The CDR3 DNA reads TGTGCCATCAGCGATCTCATTGGCACTGAAGCTTTCTTT. Amino acid sequence: CAISDLIGTEAFF.

The V call is TRBV7-3, the J call TRBJ2-3; 8 bases map to TRBD2. With 5 bases clipped from V and 4 bases from J, the junction kept 17 bases outside the gene matches. The CDR3 is 18 amino acids. Germline values: CDR1 SGHTA, CDR2 FQGTGA. In nucleotides, the CDR3 is TGTGCCAGCAGCCCGTCAGGAGGAGCGGGGGTTGGGGCAGATACGCAGTATTTT. This gives the protein CASSPSGGAGVGADTQYF.